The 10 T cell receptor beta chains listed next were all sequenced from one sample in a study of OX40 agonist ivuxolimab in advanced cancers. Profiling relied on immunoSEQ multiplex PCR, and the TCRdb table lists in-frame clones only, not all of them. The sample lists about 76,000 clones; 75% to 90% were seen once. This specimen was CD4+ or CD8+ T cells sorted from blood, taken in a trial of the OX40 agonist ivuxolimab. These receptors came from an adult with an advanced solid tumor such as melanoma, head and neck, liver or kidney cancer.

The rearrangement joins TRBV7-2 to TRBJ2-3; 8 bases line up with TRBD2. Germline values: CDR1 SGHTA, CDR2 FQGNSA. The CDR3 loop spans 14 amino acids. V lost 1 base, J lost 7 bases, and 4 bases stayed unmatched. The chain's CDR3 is CASSLGTSTYTQYF. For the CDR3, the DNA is TGTGCCAGCAGCTTAGGGACTAGCACTTATACGCAGTATTTT.

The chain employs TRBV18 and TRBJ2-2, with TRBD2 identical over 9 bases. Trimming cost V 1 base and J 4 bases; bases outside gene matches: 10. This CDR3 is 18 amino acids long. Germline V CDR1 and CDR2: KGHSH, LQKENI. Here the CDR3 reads CASSPLSGLASPTGELFF. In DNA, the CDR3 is TGTGCCAGCTCACCACTCTCCGGACTAGCGAGTCCCACCGGGGAGCTGTTTTTT.

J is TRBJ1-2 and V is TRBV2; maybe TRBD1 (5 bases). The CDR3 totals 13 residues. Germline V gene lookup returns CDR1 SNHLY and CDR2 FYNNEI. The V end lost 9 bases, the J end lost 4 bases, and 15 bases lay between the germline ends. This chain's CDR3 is CASSPGGGYGYTF. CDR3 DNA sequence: TGTGCCAGTAGTCCCGGGGGGGGCTATGGCTACACCTTC.

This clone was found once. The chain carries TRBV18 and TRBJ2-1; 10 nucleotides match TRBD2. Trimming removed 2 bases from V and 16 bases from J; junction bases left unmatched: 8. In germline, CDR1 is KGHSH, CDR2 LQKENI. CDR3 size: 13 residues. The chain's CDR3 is CASSPEREGRKFF. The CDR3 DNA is TGTGCCAGCTCACCAGAGCGGGAGGGCCGGAAATTCTTC.

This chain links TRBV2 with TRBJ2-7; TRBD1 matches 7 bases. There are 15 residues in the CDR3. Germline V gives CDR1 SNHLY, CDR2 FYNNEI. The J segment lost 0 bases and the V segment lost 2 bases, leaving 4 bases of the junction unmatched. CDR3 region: CASSETGTVSYEQYF. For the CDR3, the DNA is TGTGCCAGCAGTGAAACCGGGACAGTCTCCTACGAGCAGTACTTC. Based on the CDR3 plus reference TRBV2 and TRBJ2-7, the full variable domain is EPEVTQTPSHQVTQMGQEVILRCVPISNHLYFYWYRQILGQKVEFLVSFYNNEISEKSEIFDDQFSVERPDGSNFTLKIRSTKLEDSAMYFCASSETGTVSYEQYFGPGTRLTVT.

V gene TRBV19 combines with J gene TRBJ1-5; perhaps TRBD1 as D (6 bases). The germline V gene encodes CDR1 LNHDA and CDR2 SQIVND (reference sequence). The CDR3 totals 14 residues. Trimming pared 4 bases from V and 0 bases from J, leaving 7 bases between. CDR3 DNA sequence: TGTGCCAGTAGTACAGGGGTTAGCAATCAGCCCCAGCATTTT. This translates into CASSTGVSNQPQHF.

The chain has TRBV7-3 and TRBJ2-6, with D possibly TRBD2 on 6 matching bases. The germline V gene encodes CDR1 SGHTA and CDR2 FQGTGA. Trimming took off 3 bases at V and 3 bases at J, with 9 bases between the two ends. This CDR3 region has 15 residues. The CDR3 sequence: CASSLGGVGANVLTF. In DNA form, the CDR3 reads TGTGCCAGCAGCTTGGGCGGGGTTGGGGCCAACGTCCTGACTTTC.

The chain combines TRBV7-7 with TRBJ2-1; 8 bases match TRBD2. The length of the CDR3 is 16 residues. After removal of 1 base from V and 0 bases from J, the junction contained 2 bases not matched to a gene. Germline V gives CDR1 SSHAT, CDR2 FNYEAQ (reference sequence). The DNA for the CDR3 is TGTGCCAGCAGCTTAGGCAGCGGGGGCTCCTACAATGAGCAGTTCTTC. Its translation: CASSLGSGGSYNEQFF.

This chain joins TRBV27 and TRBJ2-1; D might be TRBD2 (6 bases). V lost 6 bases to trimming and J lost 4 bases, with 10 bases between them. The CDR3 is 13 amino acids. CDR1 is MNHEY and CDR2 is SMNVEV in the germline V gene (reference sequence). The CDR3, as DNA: TGTGCCAGCAGGGAGCGGGTGTACAATGAGCAGTTCTTC. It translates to CASRERVYNEQFF.

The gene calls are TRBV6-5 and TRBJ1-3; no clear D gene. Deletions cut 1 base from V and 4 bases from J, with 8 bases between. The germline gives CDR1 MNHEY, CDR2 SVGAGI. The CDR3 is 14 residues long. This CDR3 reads CASSYYKAGNTIYF. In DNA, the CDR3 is TGTGCCAGCAGTTACTATAAGGCGGGAAACACCATATATTTT.